A single T cell receptor (beta chain) is shown here with its context. This CDR3 is built from 16 residues. The ends were cut back, 3 bases at V and 1 base at J, with 14 bases in the middle. Looked up from germline, CDR1 is SGDLS and CDR2 is YYNGEE. Original methodology: It was from reference gene primer amplification that nucleated cell counts were estimated. Profiling relied on immunoSEQ multiplex PCR, and the TCRdb table lists in-frame clones only, not all of them. For V, J and clone size, that table is used; D and trimming come from the DNA. This sample has just over 70,000 clones, with about 80% found just once. This record comes from a study of blood T cell repertoires in COVID-19. Whole-study context: Sites across the United States, Italy and Spain contributed samples from acute and convalescent COVID-19. Sources were T cells, B-cell-depleted T cells, or PBMCs; the material itself was cDNA or gDNA.

Sequencing was performed on peripheral blood. The rearrangement joins TRBV9 to TRBJ1-3; maybe TRBD1 (6 bases). This receptor was identified in a woman in her sixties or seventies with acute or convalescent COVID-19. The CDR3 DNA follows: TGTGCCAGCAGCGCTAGGACAGCCACTTCTGGAAACACCATATATTTT. Translated: CASSARTATSGNTIYF. Using reference TRBV9 and TRBJ1-3 for the parts outside the CDR3, the full variable domain is DSGVTQTPKHLITATGQRVTLRCSPRSGDLSVYWYQQSLDQGLQFLIQYYNGEERAKGNILERFSAQQFPDLHSELNLSSLELGDSALYFCASSARTATSGNTIYFGEGSWLTVV.